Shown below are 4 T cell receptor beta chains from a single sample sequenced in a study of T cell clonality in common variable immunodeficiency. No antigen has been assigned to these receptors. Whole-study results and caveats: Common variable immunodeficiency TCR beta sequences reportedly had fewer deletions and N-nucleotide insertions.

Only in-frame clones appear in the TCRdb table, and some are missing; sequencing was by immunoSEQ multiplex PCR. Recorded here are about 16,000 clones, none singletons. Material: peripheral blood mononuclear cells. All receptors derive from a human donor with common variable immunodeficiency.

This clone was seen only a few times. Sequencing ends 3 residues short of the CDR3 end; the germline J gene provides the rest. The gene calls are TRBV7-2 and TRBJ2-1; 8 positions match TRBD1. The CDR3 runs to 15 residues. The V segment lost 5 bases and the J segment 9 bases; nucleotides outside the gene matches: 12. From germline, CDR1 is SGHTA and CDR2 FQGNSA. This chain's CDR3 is CASSPTGVALTEQFF. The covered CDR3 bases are TGTGCCAGCAGCCCGACAGGGGTTGCCCTAACTGAG. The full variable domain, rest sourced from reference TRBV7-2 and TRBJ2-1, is GAGVSQSPSNKVTEKGKDVELRCDPISGHTALYWYRQSLGQGLEFLIYFQGNSAPDKSGLPSDRFSAERTGGSVSTLTIQRTQQEDSAVYLCASSPTGVALTEQFFGPGTRLTVL.

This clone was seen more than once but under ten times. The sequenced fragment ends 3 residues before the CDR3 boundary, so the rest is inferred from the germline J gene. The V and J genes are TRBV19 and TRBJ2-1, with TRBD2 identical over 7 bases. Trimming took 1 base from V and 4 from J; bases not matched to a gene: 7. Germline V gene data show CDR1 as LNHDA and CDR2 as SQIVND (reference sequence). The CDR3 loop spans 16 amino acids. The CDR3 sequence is CASSIVRAGRYNEQFF. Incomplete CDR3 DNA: TGTGCCAGTAGTATAGTTCGAGCGGGGAGGTACAATGAG.

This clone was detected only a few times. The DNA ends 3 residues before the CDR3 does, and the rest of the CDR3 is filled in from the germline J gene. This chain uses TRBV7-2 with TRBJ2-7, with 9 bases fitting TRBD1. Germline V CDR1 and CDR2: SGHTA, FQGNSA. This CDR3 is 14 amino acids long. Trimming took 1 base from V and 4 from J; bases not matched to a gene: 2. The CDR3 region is CASSLDRGRYEQYF. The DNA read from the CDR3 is TGTGCCAGCAGCTTAGACAGGGGGCGGTACGAG.

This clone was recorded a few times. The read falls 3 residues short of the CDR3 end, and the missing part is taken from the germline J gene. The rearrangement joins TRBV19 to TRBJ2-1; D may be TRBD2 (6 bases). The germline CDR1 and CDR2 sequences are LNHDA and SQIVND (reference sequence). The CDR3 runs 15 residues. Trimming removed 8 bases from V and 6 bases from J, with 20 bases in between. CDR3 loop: CASGFIAANSNEQFF. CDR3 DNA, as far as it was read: TGTGCCAGTGGATTCATAGCGGCCAACTCCAATGAG. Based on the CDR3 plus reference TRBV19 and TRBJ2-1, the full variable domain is DGGITQSPKYLFRKEGQNVTLSCEQNLNHDAMYWYRQDPGQGLRLIYYSQIVNDFQKGDIAEGYSVSREKKESFPLTVTSAQKNPTAFYLCASGFIAANSNEQFFGPGTRLTVL.